This TCR beta chain was recovered during a study of response to subunit inactivated influenza vaccine. Via MiXCR, TCRdb re-called the RT-PCR reads, giving one row per CDR3 protein. The sample comprises about 650,000 distinct CDR3 sequences, around 16% of which are singletons, and 11% rests with the top ten. With V trimmed by 8 bases and J by 0 bases, 8 bases remained unmatched. The germline V gene has CDR1 WSHSY and CDR2 SAAADI. This CDR3 is built from 16 residues. This TCR derives from a man aged 50-59 years who received an inactivated influenza vaccine. This sample comprised PBMCs from blood, obtained 12 days after vaccination. The chain links TRBV10-2 to TRBJ2-2; 8 nucleotides line up with TRBD2. The CDR3 DNA sequence: TGCGCCAGCCTCGGACTAGCTAGTGCGAACACCGGGGAGCTGTTTTTT. As protein: CASLGLASANTGELFF.